Below are 2 T cell receptor beta chains sequenced from a single sample in a study of regulatory T cells in long-lasting Graves disease. Arm-PCR of CDR3 regions and iRepertoire HTBI primers were the basis on which TCR beta libraries were built. Via MiXCR, TCRdb re-called the multiplex PCR reads, giving one row per CDR3 protein. This sample yields approximately 380,000 distinct CDR3 sequences, of which around 20% are seen a single time; roughly 20% belongs to the top ten. Time point: persistent/refractory GD, antithyroid drugs over 5 years with positive TRAb. Following extraction of RNA from PBMCs, that RNA was used to make the TCR library. The sequencing here drew on peripheral blood mononuclear cells (PBMCs), taken when the disease was refractory, from a patient treated with antithyroid drugs. The origin of the receptors is a female donor with Graves disease.

Comments on this clonotype: A clone one base away is much larger, so this may be a read error. V and J are TRBV12-3 or TRBV12-4 and TRBJ2-5; D may correspond to TRBD1 or TRBD2 (5 bases each). V was shortened by 6 bases and J by 4 bases, with 18 bases between the two germline ends. CDR3 length: 15 residues. The CDR3 coding sequence is TGTGCCAGCAGGTTCTCCGGGACCGATGGAGAGACCCAGTACTTC. This sequence encodes CASRFSGTDGETQYF.

This clonotype was counted a few times. This sequence joins TRBV15 and TRBJ2-2; D remains ambiguous. CDR3 size: 15 residues. Deletions cut 0 bases from V and 5 bases from J, with 10 bases between. CDR1 and CDR2 from the germline V gene are LNHNV and YYDKDF (reference sequence). The CDR3 sequence: CATSRDGDWTGELFF. The CDR3 bases are TGTGCCACCAGCAGAGATGGCGACTGGACCGGGGAGCTGTTTTTT.